Included here is one T cell receptor (beta chain) sequence, with context. These data are taken from a study of blood T cell repertoires in COVID-19. About the study: Acute and convalescent COVID-19 specimens originated in the United States, Italy and Spain. Sources were T cells, B-cell-depleted T cells, or PBMCs; the material itself was cDNA or gDNA.

Germline values: CDR1 SGHDT, CDR2 YYEEEE. The CDR3 runs 14 residues. V shed 0 bases and J 10 bases; nucleotides not matched to a gene: 3. Per the study methods: For nucleated cells, counts were estimated from reference gene primer amplification. Data came from immunoSEQ multiplex PCR; TCRdb stores just in-frame clones and leaves some out. V and J calls and clone size come straight from that table; D and trimming were deduced from the DNA. The table records 390,000 or so clones, more than 80% of them present only once. Sequencing was done on a sample of peripheral blood. This TCR was sampled from a woman aged 25 to 39 with active or convalescent COVID-19. The chain is built from TRBV5-6 and TRBJ1-6; 8 bases match TRBD1. Written as DNA, the CDR3 is TGTGCCAGCAGCTTGGGACAGGGGCACTCACCCCTCCACTTT. This translates into CASSLGQGHSPLHF.